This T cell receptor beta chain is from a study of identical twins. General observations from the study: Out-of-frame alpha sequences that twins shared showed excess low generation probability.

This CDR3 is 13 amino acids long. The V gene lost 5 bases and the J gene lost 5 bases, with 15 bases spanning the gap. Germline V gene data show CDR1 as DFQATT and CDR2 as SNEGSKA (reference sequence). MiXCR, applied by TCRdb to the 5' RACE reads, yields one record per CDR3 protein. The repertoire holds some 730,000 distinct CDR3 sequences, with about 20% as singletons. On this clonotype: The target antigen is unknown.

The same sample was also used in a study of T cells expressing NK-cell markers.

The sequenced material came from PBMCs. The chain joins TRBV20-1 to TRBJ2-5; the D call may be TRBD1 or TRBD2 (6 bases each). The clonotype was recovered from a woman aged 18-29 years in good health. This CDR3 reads CSASGGRHETQYF. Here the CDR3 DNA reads TGCAGTGCTTCCGGGGGCCGGCATGAGACCCAGTACTTC.